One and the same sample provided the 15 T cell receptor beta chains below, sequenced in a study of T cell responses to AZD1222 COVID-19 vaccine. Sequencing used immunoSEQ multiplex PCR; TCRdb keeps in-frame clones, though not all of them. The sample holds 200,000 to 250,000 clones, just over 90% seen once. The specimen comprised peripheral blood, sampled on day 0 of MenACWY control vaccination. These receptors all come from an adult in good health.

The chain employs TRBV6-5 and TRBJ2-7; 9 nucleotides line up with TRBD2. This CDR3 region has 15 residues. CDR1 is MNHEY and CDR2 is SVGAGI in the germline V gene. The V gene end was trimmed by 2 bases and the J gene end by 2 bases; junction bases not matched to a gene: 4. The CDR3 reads CASSYGLATTYEQYF. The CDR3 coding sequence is TGTGCCAGCAGTTACGGACTAGCGACAACCTACGAGCAGTACTTC.

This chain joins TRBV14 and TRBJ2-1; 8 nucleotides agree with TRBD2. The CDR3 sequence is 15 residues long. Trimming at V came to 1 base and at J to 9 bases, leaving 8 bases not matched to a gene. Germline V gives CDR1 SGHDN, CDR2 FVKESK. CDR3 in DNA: TGTGCCAGCAGCCAAGTGAACGGGGGGGTGTTTGAGCAGTTCTTC. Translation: CASSQVNGGVFEQFF. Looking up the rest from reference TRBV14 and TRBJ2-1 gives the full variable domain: EAGVTQFPSHSVIEKGQTVTLRCDPISGHDNLYWYRRVMGKEIKFLLHFVKESKQDESGMPNNRFLAERTGGTYSTLKVQPAELEDSGVYFCASSQVNGGVFEQFFGPGTRLTVL.

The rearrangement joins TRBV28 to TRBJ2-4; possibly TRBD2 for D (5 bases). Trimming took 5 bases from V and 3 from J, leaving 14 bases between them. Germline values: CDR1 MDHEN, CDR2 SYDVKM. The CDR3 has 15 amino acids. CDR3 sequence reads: CASSPTRVVKNIQYF. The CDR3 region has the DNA TGTGCCAGCAGTCCGACGAGGGTAGTCAAAAACATTCAGTACTTC.

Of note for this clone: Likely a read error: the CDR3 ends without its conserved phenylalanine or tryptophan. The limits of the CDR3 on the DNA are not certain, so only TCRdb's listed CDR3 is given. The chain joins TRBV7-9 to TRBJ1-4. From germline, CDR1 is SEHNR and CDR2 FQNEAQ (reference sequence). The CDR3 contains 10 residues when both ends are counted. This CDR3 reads CASSLGIGKT.

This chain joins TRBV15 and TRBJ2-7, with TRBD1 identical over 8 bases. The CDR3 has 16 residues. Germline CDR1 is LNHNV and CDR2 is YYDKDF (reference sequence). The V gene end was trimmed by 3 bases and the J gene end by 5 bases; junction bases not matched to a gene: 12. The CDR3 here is CATSRSLGQGLHEQYF. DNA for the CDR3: TGTGCCACCAGCAGGTCGTTAGGACAGGGTCTCCACGAGCAGTACTTC.

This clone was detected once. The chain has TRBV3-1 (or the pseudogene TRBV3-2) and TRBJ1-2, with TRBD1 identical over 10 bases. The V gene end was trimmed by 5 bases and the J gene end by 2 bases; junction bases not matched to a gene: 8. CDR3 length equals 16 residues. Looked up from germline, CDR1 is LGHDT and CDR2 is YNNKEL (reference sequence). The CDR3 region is CASSVDRGLGNYGYTF. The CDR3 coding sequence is TGTGCCAGCAGCGTGGACAGGGGGTTGGGGAACTATGGCTACACCTTC.

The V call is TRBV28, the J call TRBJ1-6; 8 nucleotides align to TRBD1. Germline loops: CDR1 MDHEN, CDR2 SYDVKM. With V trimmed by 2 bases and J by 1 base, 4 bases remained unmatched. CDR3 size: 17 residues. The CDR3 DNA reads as TGTGCCAGCAGTTTAGAGCAGGGGGCTTCCTATAATTCACCCCTCCACTTT. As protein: CASSLEQGASYNSPLHF. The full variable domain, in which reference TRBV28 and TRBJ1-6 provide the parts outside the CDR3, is DVKVTQSSRYLVKRTGEKVFLECVQDMDHENMFWYRQDPGLGLRLIYFSYDVKMKEKGDIPEGYSVSREKKERFSLILESASTNQTSMYLCASSLEQGASYNSPLHFGNGTRLTVT.

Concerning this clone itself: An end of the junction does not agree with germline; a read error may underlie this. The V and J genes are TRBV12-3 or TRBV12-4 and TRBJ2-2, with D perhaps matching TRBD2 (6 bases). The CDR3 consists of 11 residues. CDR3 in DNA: TGTGCCAGCAGTTTCCTCGGGGGGCTGTTTTTT. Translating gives CASSFLGGLFF.

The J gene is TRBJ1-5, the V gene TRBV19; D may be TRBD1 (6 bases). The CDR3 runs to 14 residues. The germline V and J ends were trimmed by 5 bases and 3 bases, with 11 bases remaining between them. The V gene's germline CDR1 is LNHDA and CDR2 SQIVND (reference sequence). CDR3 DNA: TGTGCCAGTAGTCTCCGGGACATCAATCAGCCCCAGCATTTT. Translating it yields CASSLRDINQPQHF.

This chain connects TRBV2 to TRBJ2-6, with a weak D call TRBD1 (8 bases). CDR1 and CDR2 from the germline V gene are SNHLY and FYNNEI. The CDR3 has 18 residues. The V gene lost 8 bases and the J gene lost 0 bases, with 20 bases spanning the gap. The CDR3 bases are TGTGCCAGCGGGGGGGGACAGGCCCTATTCTCTGGGGCCAACGTCCTGACTTTC. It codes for CASGGGQALFSGANVLTF. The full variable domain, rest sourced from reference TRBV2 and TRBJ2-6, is EPEVTQTPSHQVTQMGQEVILRCVPISNHLYFYWYRQILGQKVEFLVSFYNNEISEKSEIFDDQFSVERPDGSNFTLKIRSTKLEDSAMYFCASGGGQALFSGANVLTFGAGSRLTVL.

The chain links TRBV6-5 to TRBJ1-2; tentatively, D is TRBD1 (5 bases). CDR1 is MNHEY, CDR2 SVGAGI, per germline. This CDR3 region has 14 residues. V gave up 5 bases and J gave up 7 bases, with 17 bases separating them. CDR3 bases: TGTGCCAGCAGTCCCCCAGCGGGCAGGGCTGGCTACACCTTC. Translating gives CASSPPAGRAGYTF.

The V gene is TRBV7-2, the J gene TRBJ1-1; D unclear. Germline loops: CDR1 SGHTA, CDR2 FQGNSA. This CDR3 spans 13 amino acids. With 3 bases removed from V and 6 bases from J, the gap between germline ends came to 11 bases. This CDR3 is CASSFRASPEAFF. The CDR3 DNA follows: TGTGCCAGCAGCTTCAGAGCCAGTCCTGAAGCTTTCTTT.

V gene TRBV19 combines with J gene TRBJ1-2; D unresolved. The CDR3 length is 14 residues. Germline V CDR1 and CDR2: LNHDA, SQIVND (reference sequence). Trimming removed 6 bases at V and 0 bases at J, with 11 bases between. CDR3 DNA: TGTGCCAGTAGCCCGGGCTCAGCTAACTATGGCTACACCTTC. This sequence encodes CASSPGSANYGYTF.

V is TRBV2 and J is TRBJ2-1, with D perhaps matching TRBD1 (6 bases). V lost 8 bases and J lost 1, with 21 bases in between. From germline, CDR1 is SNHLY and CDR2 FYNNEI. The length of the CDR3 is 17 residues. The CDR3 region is CASQGLLGGSSYNEQFF. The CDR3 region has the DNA TGTGCCAGCCAAGGACTCCTAGGGGGATCGTCCTACAATGAGCAGTTCTTC.

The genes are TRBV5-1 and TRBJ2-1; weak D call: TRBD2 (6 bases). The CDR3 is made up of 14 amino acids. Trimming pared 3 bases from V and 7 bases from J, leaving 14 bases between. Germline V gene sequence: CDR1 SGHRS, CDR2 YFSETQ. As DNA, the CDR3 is TGCGCCAGCAGCTCCGGGGGAGGAAGGAATGAGCAGTTCTTC. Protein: CASSSGGGRNEQFF.